This T cell receptor beta chain was captured in a study of CD8 T cells in ankylosing spondylitis. CDR3 length: 14 residues. CDR1 and CDR2 (germline): DFQATT, SNEGSKA (reference sequence). Between the trimmed V and J ends, which lost 5 bases and 1 base, there was a span of 15 bases. Each CDR3 protein gets one entry after TCRdb re-called the 5' RACE reads with MiXCR. The sample shows 750,000 to 850,000 distinct CDR3 sequences, roughly 10% of them seen only once. In its sample, this clonotype was seen many times. Its antigen is not known. Study-wide results and caveats: A motif in TCR beta, a set of fewer than ten highly homologous variants, appeared characteristic of ankylosing spondylitis blood.

V and J are TRBV20-1 and TRBJ2-7; D might be TRBD1 (6 bases). Source material: blood, either unsorted or a sorted T cell fraction (not recorded which). This receptor was identified in a male donor with ankylosing spondylitis. CDR3 nucleotides: TGCAGTGCTCACAACAGGCAGGGGTCCTACGAGCAGTACTTC. This codes for CSAHNRQGSYEQYF.